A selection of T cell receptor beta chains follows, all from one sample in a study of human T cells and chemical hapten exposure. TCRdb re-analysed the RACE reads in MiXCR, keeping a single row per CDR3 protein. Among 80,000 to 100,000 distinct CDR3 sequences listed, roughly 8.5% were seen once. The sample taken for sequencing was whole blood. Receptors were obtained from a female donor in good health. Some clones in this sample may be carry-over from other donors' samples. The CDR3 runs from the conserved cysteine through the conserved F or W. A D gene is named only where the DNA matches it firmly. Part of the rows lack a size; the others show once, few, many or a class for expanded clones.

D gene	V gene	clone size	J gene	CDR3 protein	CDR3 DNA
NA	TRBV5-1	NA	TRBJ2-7	CASRMDNYEQYF	TGCGCCAGCAGGATGGACAACTACGAGCAGTACTTC
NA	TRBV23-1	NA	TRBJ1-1	CASSQNADYTEAFF	TGCGCCAGCAGTCAAAATGCCGACTACACTGAAGCTTTCTTT
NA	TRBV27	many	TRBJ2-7	CASSLSSPDYEQYF	TGTGCCAGCAGTTTATCCAGCCCGGACTACGAGCAGTACTTC
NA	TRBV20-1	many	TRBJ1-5	CSASGRKKGDGNQPQHF	TGCAGTGCCAGTGGCCGGAAAAAAGGGGACGGCAATCAGCCCCAGCATTTT
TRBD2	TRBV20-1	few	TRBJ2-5	CSARDRLAGVGTQYF	TGCAGTGCTAGAGATCGACTAGCGGGAGTGGGGACCCAGTACTTC
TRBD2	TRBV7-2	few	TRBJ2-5	CASSSPTGLAEETQYF	TGTGCCAGCAGCTCCCCCACGGGACTAGCGGAAGAGACCCAGTACTTC
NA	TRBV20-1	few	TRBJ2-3	CSAPQGTSTDTQYF	TGCAGTGCTCCCCAGGGCACTAGCACAGATACGCAGTATTTT
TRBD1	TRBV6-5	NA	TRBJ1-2	CASNPGQGWNYGYTF	TGTGCCAGTAACCCGGGACAGGGATGGAACTATGGCTACACCTTC
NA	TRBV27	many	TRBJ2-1	CASSLYGGAYNEQFF	TGTGCCAGCAGTTTATATGGTGGAGCCTACAATGAGCAGTTCTTC
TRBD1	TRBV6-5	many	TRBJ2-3	CASTSGQGGTDTQYF	TGTGCCAGCACCTCAGGGCAGGGGGGCACAGATACGCAGTATTTT
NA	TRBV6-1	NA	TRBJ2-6	CASSEGSLSGANVLTF	TGTGCCAGCAGTGAAGGGAGCCTATCTGGGGCCAACGTCCTGACTTTC
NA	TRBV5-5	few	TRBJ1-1	CASSFYVNTEAFF	TGTGCCAGCAGCTTTTATGTGAACACTGAAGCTTTCTTT
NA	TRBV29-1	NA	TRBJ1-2	CSVEDLGGPVDGYTF	TGCAGCGTTGAAGATTTGGGGGGGCCAGTGGATGGCTACACCTTC
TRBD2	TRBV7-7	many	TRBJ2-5	CASSSFGLAGVETQYF	TGTGCTAGCAGCTCGTTTGGACTAGCGGGAGTGGAGACCCAGTACTTC
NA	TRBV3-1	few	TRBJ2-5	CASSQMGARLQETQYF	TGTGCCAGCAGCCAAATGGGAGCGAGACTACAAGAGACCCAGTACTTC
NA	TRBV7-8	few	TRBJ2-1	CASRKDPGRSSYNEQFF	TGTGCCAGCAGAAAAGATCCGGGACGGAGCTCCTACAATGAGCAGTTCTTC
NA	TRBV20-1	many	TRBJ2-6	CSARSSSGANVLTF	TGCAGTGCTAGAAGCAGCTCTGGGGCCAACGTCCTGACTTTC
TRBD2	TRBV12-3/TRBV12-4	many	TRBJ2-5	CASSPTSGRKETQYF	TGTGCCAGCAGCCCGACTAGCGGGAGGAAAGAGACCCAGTACTTC
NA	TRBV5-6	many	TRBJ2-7	CASSLGGPGEQYF	TGTGCCAGCAGCTTGGGGGGGCCCGGCGAGCAGTACTTC
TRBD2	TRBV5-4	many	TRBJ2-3	CASSPGLAGTDTQYF	TGTGCCAGCAGCCCGGGACTAGCGGGCACAGATACGCAGTATTTT
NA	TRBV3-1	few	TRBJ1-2	CASSPQGGYGYTF	TGTGCCAGCAGCCCACAGGGAGGTTATGGCTACACCTTC
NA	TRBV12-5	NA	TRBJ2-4	CASGLQELGIAKNIQYF	TGTGCTAGTGGTTTGCAGGAGTTGGGGATAGCCAAAAACATTCAGTACTTC
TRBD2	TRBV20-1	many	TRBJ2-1	CSARAAGTSGPREQFF	TGCAGTGCTAGAGCCGCCGGGACTAGCGGGCCCCGTGAGCAGTTCTTC
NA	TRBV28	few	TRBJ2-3	CASSLTGALSDTQYF	TGTGCCAGCAGTTTAACGGGAGCCTTGTCAGATACGCAGTATTTT
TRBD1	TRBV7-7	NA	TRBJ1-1	CASIVRGPFMNTEAFF	TGTGCCAGCATCGTCAGGGGGCCGTTCATGAACACTGAAGCTTTCTTT
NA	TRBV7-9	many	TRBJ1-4	CASSSLRGNEKLFF	TGTGCCAGCAGCTCTCTCCGGGGAAATGAAAAACTGTTTTTT
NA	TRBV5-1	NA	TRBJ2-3	CASSFETRWTDTQYF	TGCGCCAGCAGCTTTGAGACGAGGTGGACAGATACGCAGTATTTT
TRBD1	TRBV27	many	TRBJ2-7	CASSFGGTGVNEQYF	TGTGCCAGCAGTTTTGGAGGGACAGGGGTCAACGAGCAGTACTTC
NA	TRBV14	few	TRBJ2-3	CASSVGPGHTQYF	TGTGCCAGCAGCGTCGGACCGGGACATACGCAGTATTTT
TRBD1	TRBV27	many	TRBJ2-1	CASSIGQGSLSGQFF	TGTGCCAGCAGTATAGGACAGGGGTCCTTATCTGGGCAGTTCTTC
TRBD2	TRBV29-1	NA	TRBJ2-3	CSVVGRADTQYF	TGCAGCGTTGTAGGGAGGGCAGATACGCAGTATTTT
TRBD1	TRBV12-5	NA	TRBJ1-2	CASGRDSPNYGYTF	TGTGCTAGTGGTCGGGACAGTCCTAACTATGGCTACACCTTC
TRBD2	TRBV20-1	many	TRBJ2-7	CSARGPLAGGYEQYF	TGCAGTGCTAGAGGCCCACTAGCGGGAGGTTATGAGCAGTACTTC
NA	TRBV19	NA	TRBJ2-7	CASSIEGQSYEQYF	TGTGCCAGTAGTATAGAGGGGCAGTCCTACGAGCAGTACTTC
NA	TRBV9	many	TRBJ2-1	CASSAGTNEQFF	TGTGCCAGCAGCGCCGGGACGAATGAGCAGTTCTTC
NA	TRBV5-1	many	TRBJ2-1	CASSLEAPQSSYNEQFF	TGCGCCAGCAGCTTAGAGGCCCCCCAAAGCTCCTACAATGAGCAGTTCTTC
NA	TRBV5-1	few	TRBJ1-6	CASSLSGAGEGSPLHF	TGCGCCAGCAGCTTGAGTGGTGCAGGGGAAGGTTCACCCCTCCACTTT
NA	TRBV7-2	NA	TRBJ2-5	CASSFGADPQETQYF	TGTGCCAGCAGCTTCGGCGCGGACCCCCAAGAGACCCAGTACTTC
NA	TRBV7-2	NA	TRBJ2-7	CASSLAAGQYF	TGTGCCAGCAGCTTAGCGGCAGGGCAGTACTTC
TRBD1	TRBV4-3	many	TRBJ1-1	CASSQVGKGAGNTEAFF	TGCGCCAGCAGCCAAGTAGGAAAGGGGGCCGGTAACACTGAAGCTTTCTTT
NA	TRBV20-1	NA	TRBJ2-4	CSARVRSLAKNIQYF	TGCAGTGCTAGAGTTCGGTCTCTAGCCAAAAACATTCAGTACTTC
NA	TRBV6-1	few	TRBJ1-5	CASSEVWGLNQPQHF	TGTGCCAGCAGTGAAGTGTGGGGTCTAAATCAGCCCCAGCATTTT
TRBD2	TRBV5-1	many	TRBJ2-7	CASSGLAGDPGEQYF	TGCGCCAGCAGCGGACTAGCGGGAGACCCGGGGGAGCAGTACTTC
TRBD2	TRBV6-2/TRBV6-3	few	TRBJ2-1	CASSTRTSGAYNEQFF	TGTGCCAGCAGTACTAGGACTAGCGGGGCTTACAATGAGCAGTTCTTC
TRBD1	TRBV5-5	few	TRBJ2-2	CASSLGTGATGELFF	TGTGCCAGCAGCTTAGGGACAGGGGCCACCGGGGAGCTGTTTTTT
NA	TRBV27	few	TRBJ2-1	CASSFGGVTNEQFF	TGTGCCAGCAGTTTTGGGGGAGTGACCAATGAGCAGTTCTTC
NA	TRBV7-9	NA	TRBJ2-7	CASSLADRFSYEQYF	TGTGCCAGCAGCTTGGCCGACAGATTTTCCTACGAGCAGTACTTC
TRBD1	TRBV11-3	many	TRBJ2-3	CASSLGDRVKTDTQYF	TGTGCCAGCAGCTTAGGGGACAGGGTCAAGACAGATACGCAGTATTTT
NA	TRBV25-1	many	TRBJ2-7	CASSGRETGEQYF	TGTGCCAGCAGTGGCCGGGAGACGGGCGAGCAGTACTTC
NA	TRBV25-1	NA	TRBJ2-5	CASSDSREETQYF	TGTGCCAGCAGTGATTCCAGGGAAGAGACCCAGTACTTC
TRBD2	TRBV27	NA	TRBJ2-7	CASSTARGGYEQYF	TGTGCCAGCAGTACGGCCCGCGGGGGCTACGAGCAGTACTTC
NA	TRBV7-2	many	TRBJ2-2	CASSLVRGTGELFF	TGTGCCAGCAGCTTGGTTCGGGGCACCGGGGAGCTGTTTTTT